This is a list of T cell receptor beta chains from one sample in a study of OX40 agonist ivuxolimab in advanced cancers. Here immunoSEQ multiplex PCR was the method, and the copy in TCRdb shows in-frame clones only, minus some. The table records 59,000 or so clones, roughly 82% of them present only once. The sequencing here drew on CD4+ or CD8+ T cells sorted from blood, taken in a trial of the OX40 agonist ivuxolimab. These receptors originate from an adult with an advanced solid tumor such as melanoma, head and neck, liver or kidney cancer. Both conserved end residues are part of each CDR3. D genes are given only for firm matches. The size field is filled for only some rows; it gives once, few, many or a size class.

v_call,clone_size,j_call,d_call,cdr3_aa,cdr3_nt
TRBV19,NA,TRBJ1-4,TRBD1,CASSIGQGGGKLFF,TGTGCCAGTAGTATCGGACAGGGTGGCGGAAAACTGTTTTTT
TRBV4-3,NA,TRBJ1-1,NA,CASSQDPRVATEAFF,TGCGCCAGCAGCCAAGATCCCCGGGTAGCAACTGAAGCTTTCTTT
TRBV28,once,TRBJ2-3,NA,CASTSPTGEGTDTQYF,TGTGCCAGCACCTCCCCGACGGGAGAAGGGACAGATACGCAGTATTTT
TRBV5-8,NA,TRBJ2-5,NA,CASSLPRLQETQYF,TGTGCCAGCAGCTTGCCAAGACTCCAAGAGACCCAGTACTTC
TRBV19,NA,TRBJ2-1,TRBD1,CASSKRTGGGNEQFF,TGTGCCAGTAGTAAAAGGACAGGGGGAGGCAATGAGCAGTTCTTC
TRBV18,NA,TRBJ2-7,NA,CASSPDGGSYEQYF,TGTGCCAGCTCACCGGACGGGGGTTCCTACGAGCAGTACTTC
TRBV5-4,NA,TRBJ1-1,NA,CASSQGKGMDTEAFF,TGTGCCAGCAGCCAAGGTAAAGGGATGGACACTGAAGCTTTCTTT
TRBV4-2,once,TRBJ1-5,TRBD1,CASSLTGGAGQPQHF,TGTGCCAGCAGCCTAACAGGGGGCGCAGGTCAGCCCCAGCATTTT
TRBV5-5,NA,TRBJ2-7,TRBD1,CASSPGPAGGSYEQYF,TGTGCCAGCAGCCCGGGCCCTGCAGGGGGATCCTACGAGCAGTACTTC
TRBV5-1,once,TRBJ1-1,TRBD1,CASSFQGATGAFF,TGCGCCAGCAGCTTCCAGGGGGCGACAGGAGCTTTCTTT
TRBV10-2,NA,TRBJ2-1,TRBD2,CASSWTSGGHNEQFF,TGCGCCAGCAGTTGGACTAGCGGGGGCCACAATGAGCAGTTCTTC
TRBV28,NA,TRBJ2-5,NA,CASSLGPGDFQETQYF,TGTGCCAGCAGTTTAGGCCCAGGGGACTTTCAAGAGACCCAGTACTTC
TRBV5-4,NA,TRBJ1-2,NA,CASSRGGSYGYTF,TGTGCCAGCAGCCGCGGGGGCAGCTATGGCTACACCTTC
TRBV6-5,NA,TRBJ2-7,NA,CATKDTYSGQYF,TGTGCCACGAAAGATACCTATTCCGGGCAGTACTTC